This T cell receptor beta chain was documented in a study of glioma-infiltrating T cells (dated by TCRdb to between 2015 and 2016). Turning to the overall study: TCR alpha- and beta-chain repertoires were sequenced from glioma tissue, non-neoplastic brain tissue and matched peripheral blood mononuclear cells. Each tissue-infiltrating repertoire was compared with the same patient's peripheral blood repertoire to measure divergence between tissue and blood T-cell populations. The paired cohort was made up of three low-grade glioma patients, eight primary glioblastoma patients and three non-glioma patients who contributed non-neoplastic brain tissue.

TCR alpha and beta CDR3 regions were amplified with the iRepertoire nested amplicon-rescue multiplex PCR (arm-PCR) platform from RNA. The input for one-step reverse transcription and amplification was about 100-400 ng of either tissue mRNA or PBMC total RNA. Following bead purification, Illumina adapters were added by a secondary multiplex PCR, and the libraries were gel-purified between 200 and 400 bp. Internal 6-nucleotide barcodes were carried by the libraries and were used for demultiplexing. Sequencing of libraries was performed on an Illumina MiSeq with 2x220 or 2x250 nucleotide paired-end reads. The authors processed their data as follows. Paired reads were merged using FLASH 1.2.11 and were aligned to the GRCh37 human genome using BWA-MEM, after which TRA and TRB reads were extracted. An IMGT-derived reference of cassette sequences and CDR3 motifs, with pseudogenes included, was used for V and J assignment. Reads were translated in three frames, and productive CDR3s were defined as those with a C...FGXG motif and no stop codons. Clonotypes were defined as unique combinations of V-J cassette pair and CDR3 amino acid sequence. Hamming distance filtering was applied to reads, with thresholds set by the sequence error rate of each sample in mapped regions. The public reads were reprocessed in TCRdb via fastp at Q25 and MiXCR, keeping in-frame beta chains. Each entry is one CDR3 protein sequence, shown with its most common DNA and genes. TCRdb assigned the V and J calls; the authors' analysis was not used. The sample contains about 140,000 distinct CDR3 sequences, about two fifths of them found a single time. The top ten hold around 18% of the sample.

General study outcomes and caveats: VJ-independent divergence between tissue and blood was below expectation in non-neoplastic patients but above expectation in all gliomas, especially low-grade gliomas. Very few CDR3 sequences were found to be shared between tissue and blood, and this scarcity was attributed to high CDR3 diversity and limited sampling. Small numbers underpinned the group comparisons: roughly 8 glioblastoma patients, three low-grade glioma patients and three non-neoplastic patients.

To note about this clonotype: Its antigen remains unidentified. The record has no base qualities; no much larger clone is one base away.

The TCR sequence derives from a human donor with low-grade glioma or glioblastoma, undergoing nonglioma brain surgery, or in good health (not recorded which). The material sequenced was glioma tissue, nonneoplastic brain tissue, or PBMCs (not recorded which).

The sequenced DNA: TGTGCCAGCAGCTTACAGGGGGGAATGGGCACTGAAGCTTTCTTT. Its protein reads: CASSLQGGMGTEAFF. The rearranged segments are TRBV7-2 and TRBJ1-1, with TRBD1 matching 7 junction bases. The CDR1 and CDR2 encoded by the germline V gene are SGHTA and FQGNSA. Its CDR3 holds 15 amino acids, cysteine through phenylalanine. This entry keeps only the CDR3 DNA: 45 bases, framed from base 1. V has 2 bases trimmed and J has 4 bases trimmed; junction bases matching no gene number 7. Joined to the reference TRBV7-2 and TRBJ1-1 proteins, this CDR3 gives the full variable domain: GAGVSQSPSNKVTEKGKDVELRCDPISGHTALYWYRQSLGQGLEFLIYFQGNSAPDKSGLPSDRFSAERTGGSVSTLTIQRTQQEDSAVYLCASSLQGGMGTEAFFGQGTRLTVV.